A selection of T cell receptor beta chains follows, all from one sample in a study of blood T cell repertoires in COVID-19. Assay: immunoSEQ multiplex PCR; the TCRdb copy retains only in-frame clones and omits some. The sample lists under 300,000 clones, roughly nine tenths occurring once. Sequenced: peripheral blood. These receptors were obtained from a woman in her thirties with COVID-19, enrolled during active disease. Both conserved end residues are trimmed from each CDR3. The D gene is left open where the match is weak.

V: TRBV5-5
D: TRBD2
J: TRBJ2-7
CDR3: ASSLVRLAGGPLGTYEQY

V: TRBV5-1
D: .
J: TRBJ2-7
CDR3: ASSSGWFSYEQY

V: TRBV4-1
D: .
J: TRBJ2-1
CDR3: ASSQVSDSLYNEQF

V: TRBV27
D: .
J: TRBJ1-1
CDR3: ASSFREQTMNTEAF

V: TRBV29-1
D: .
J: TRBJ1-2
CDR3: SVVRGNGYT

V: TRBV18
D: .
J: TRBJ1-5
CDR3: ASSPQGLPGDNQPQH

V: TRBV29-1
D: .
J: TRBJ2-3
CDR3: SVRGGFTDTQY

V: TRBV9
D: TRBD2
J: TRBJ2-3
CDR3: ASSPSGGLTDTQY

V: TRBV7-9
D: .
J: TRBJ1-3
CDR3: ASSDSGLGNTIY

V: TRBV3-1/TRBV3-2
D: .
J: TRBJ1-6
CDR3: ASSQGPGWGDSPLH

V: TRBV30
D: .
J: TRBJ2-6
CDR3: AWSVRGKPGANVLT

V: TRBV18
D: TRBD2
J: TRBJ2-3
CDR3: ASSPTSGRTDTQY

V: TRBV27
D: TRBD2
J: TRBJ2-2
CDR3: ASSLPNSGLAGGLTYTGELF

V: TRBV2
D: TRBD2
J: TRBJ2-1
CDR3: ASSGPFPGLDYNEQF

V: TRBV7-9
D: TRBD1
J: TRBJ2-3
CDR3: ASSFGAGGADTQY

V: TRBV14
D: TRBD1
J: TRBJ2-7
CDR3: ASSLGTGYYEQY

V: TRBV9
D: .
J: TRBJ2-3
CDR3: ASSVESEGTADTQY

V: TRBV4-2
D: .
J: TRBJ2-2
CDR3: ASSQGSGANTGELF

V: TRBV2
D: .
J: TRBJ2-5
CDR3: ASSDTSSQETQY

V: TRBV13
D: .
J: TRBJ2-2
CDR3: ASSRNPSRGGGGIWGELF

V: TRBV4-1
D: .
J: TRBJ2-5
CDR3: ASSQGQIQETQY

V: TRBV12-5
D: .
J: TRBJ2-7
CDR3: ASGFGQGAGDEQY

V: TRBV5-6
D: .
J: TRBJ1-5
CDR3: ASSLGGLQPQH

V: TRBV18
D: TRBD2
J: TRBJ2-1
CDR3: ASSTPSGYNEQF

V: TRBV7-2
D: .
J: TRBJ1-1
CDR3: ASSFALWASSTEAF

V: TRBV6-5
D: .
J: TRBJ2-3
CDR3: ASSPEGDTQY

V: TRBV27
D: .
J: TRBJ2-3
CDR3: ASTLGEPSTDTQY

V: TRBV11-3
D: TRBD1
J: TRBJ2-2
CDR3: ASSSSQGVGELF

V: TRBV5-1
D: .
J: TRBJ2-7
CDR3: ASSLGRLRAHEQY

V: TRBV7-9
D: .
J: TRBJ1-1
CDR3: ASLSTDRFEAF

V: TRBV27
D: .
J: TRBJ1-5
CDR3: ASSPSRVQPQH

V: TRBV6-5
D: .
J: TRBJ2-5
CDR3: ASRAGGFVVTQY

V: TRBV6-5
D: .
J: TRBJ1-3
CDR3: ASSLTGLGNTIY

V: TRBV7-9
D: TRBD1
J: TRBJ2-5
CDR3: ASSFTGVPQETQY

V: TRBV4-1
D: .
J: TRBJ2-7
CDR3: ASSRVSGYEQY

V: TRBV27
D: .
J: TRBJ1-3
CDR3: ASSQGLSGNTIY